This TCR beta chain comes out of a study of post-analysis software for immune sequencing data. Overall study findings and caveats: Elevated frequency relative to controls characterized about 5 TRBV segments in patients, TRBV5-6, TRBV5-1 and TRBV20-1 among them.

This clonotype was seen a few times. The antigen remains undetermined. Germline V gene data show CDR1 as LNHNV and CDR2 as YYDKDF (reference sequence). The V and J ends lost 1 base and 0 bases respectively, with 16 bases between them. The CDR3 loop spans 19 amino acids. Every TCR beta cDNA library bore unique molecular identifiers. TCRdb ran MiXCR on the PCR reads and lists one entry per CDR3 protein. The sample includes roughly 650,000 distinct CDR3 sequences, 59% of them seen just once. Sequenced material: blood. The V call is TRBV15, the J call TRBJ2-6, with a possible D match to TRBD2 (6 bases). This TCR was sampled from a girl aged 2-15 years with multiple sclerosis. DNA for the CDR3: TGTGCCACCAGCAGAGTTGGAGGGTACGGTAGCTCTGGGGCCAACGTCCTGACTTTC. Translated, it gives CATSRVGGYGSSGANVLTF.